Listed below are T cell receptor beta chains from one sample, sequenced in a study of blood T cell repertoires in COVID-19. Generated by immunoSEQ multiplex PCR, the TCRdb table keeps only in-frame clones and is missing some. The table shows about 270,000 clones, with roughly 88% occurring only once. Sequenced input: peripheral blood. The receptors stem from a woman aged 70-85 years with acute or convalescent COVID-19. The CDR3 runs from the conserved cysteine through the conserved F or W. The D gene is left open where the match is weak. Only part of the rows carry a size: once, few, many, or a class if the clone is expanded.

V gene	clone size	J gene	D gene	CDR3 DNA	CDR3 protein
TRBV7-9	.	TRBJ1-1	TRBD1	TGTGCCAGCAGCCCAGTAGGGGGCTGGACTGAAGCTTTCTTT	CASSPVGGWTEAFF
TRBV7-3	.	TRBJ2-3	TRBD2	TGTGCCAGCAGCTTGGGGACTAGCGGAGATACGCAGTATTTT	CASSLGTSGDTQYF
TRBV9	.	TRBJ1-2	TRBD1	TGTGCCAGCAGCAACCAACAGGGGATAGGTGGCTACACCTTC	CASSNQQGIGGYTF
TRBV5-1	.	TRBJ2-2	TRBD1	TGCGCCAGCGGACAGGGGGCTTCGAACACCGGGGAGCTGTTTTTT	CASGQGASNTGELFF
TRBV27	.	TRBJ1-1	.	TGTGCCAGCAGTTTTGGGGGACTCATGAACACTGAAGCTTTCTTT	CASSFGGLMNTEAFF
TRBV30	.	TRBJ1-1	.	TGTGCCTGGATCCGCGAGGAGGGGACTGAAGCTTTCTTT	CAWIREEGTEAFF
TRBV11-2	once	TRBJ2-7	.	TGTGCCAGCAGCTTAGGGATCGGGGGCGGGGGCTCCTCCTACGAGCAGTACTTC	CASSLGIGGGGSSYEQYF
TRBV21-1	.	TRBJ2-7	.	TGTGCCAGCTACGATCCCAGGGGGCGTAGCCACGAGCAGTACTTC	CASYDPRGRSHEQYF
TRBV19	.	TRBJ1-4	TRBD1	TGTGCCAGTAGTACGGGACAGACCCGTGCAACTAATGAAAAACTGTTTTTT	CASSTGQTRATNEKLFF
TRBV7-3	.	TRBJ1-2	TRBD1	TGTGCCAGCAGTTTGACCGGGACAGGGAAGGGCTACACCTTC	CASSLTGTGKGYTF
TRBV19	.	TRBJ1-1	.	TGTGCCAGTAGTATACTCCAGGGCAGCATGAACACTGAAGCTTTCTTT	CASSILQGSMNTEAFF
TRBV2	.	TRBJ1-5	TRBD1	TGTGCCAGCAGTGGGACAGGGGGGAATCAGCCCCAGCATTTT	CASSGTGGNQPQHF
TRBV3-1/TRBV3-2	.	TRBJ1-2	.	TGTGCCAGCAGCCCACGACTCCGAACTAACTATGGCTACACCTTC	CASSPRLRTNYGYTF
TRBV2	.	TRBJ1-1	.	TGTGCAGGGGTCAGGAGAGCCCTGAACACTGAAGCTTTCTTT	CAGVRRALNTEAFF
TRBV4-1	few	TRBJ2-7	TRBD1	TGCGCCAGCAGCCAAGGGACAGGGGGCGCGAGGTCGAGCTCCTACGAGCAGTACTTC	CASSQGTGGARSSSYEQYF
TRBV9	.	TRBJ1-2	TRBD1	TGTGCCAGCAGCGATGACAGGGATGGCTACACCTTC	CASSDDRDGYTF
TRBV7-9	.	TRBJ1-1	TRBD1	TGTGCCAGCAGCCGGGGGGGAACAGGGGTGACTGAAGCTTTCTTT	CASSRGGTGVTEAFF
TRBV19	.	TRBJ2-3	.	TGTGCCAGTAGAGATCCGGCCCCGGGACAAGATACGCAGTATTTT	CASRDPAPGQDTQYF
TRBV2	.	TRBJ2-5	TRBD2	TGTGCCAGCAGAGAGCCGGGAGGTCCCCAGTACTTC	CASREPGGPQYF
TRBV11-2	.	TRBJ2-7	TRBD1	TGTGCCAGCAGCAATACAGGGGGGTACGAGCAGTACTTC	CASSNTGGYEQYF
TRBV7-9	many	TRBJ1-3	.	TGTGCCAGCAGCCCCCAGGGGCTCTCTGGAAACACCATATATTTT	CASSPQGLSGNTIYF
TRBV7-8	.	TRBJ1-1	.	TGTGCCAGCAGCTTAGATCCGGGGGGTAACACTGAAGCTTTCTTT	CASSLDPGGNTEAFF
TRBV2	.	TRBJ2-3	TRBD2	TGTGCCAGCAGTGGGAGCGGGGGGCGCACAGATACGCAGTATTTT	CASSGSGGRTDTQYF
TRBV5-1	.	TRBJ2-1	.	TGCGCCAGCAGCTTCGGACAGGGAGGGTATGAGCAGTTCTTC	CASSFGQGGYEQFF
TRBV6-6	.	TRBJ2-1	TRBD2	TGTGCCAGCAGTTACGGCGGGGGGGGGAACAATGAGCAGTTCTTC	CASSYGGGGNNEQFF
TRBV7-2	.	TRBJ2-3	TRBD2	TGTGCCAGCAGCTTACAGCGGGGCAGCACAGATACGCAGTATTTT	CASSLQRGSTDTQYF
TRBV7-2	.	TRBJ2-7	.	TGTGCCAGCAGCGTTGCGGGCGGTGCCTACGAGCAGTACTTC	CASSVAGGAYEQYF
TRBV14	few	TRBJ1-1	.	TGTGCCAGCAGCCTAAACCAGGGGAATTCAGCTTTCTTT	CASSLNQGNSAFF
TRBV18	.	TRBJ1-1	TRBD1	TGTGCCAGCTCGCCACAGGGGTTGATGTTGACTGAAGCTTTCTTT	CASSPQGLMLTEAFF
TRBV7-6	once	TRBJ2-1	.	TGTGCCAGCAGCTTAGTGAGTGGGGCACTCCAATCCTACAATGAGCAGTTCTTC	CASSLVSGALQSYNEQFF
TRBV10-2	once	TRBJ2-1	.	TGCGCCAGCAGCCCTGTTAATGAGCAGTTCTTC	CASSPVNEQFF
TRBV5-1	.	TRBJ1-4	TRBD1	TGCGCCAGCAGCCGGGAAGGACAGGGTTTGGAAAAACTGTTTTTT	CASSREGQGLEKLFF
TRBV7-2	few	TRBJ1-4	.	TGTGCCAGCAGCTTACAGGGTAGGAAACTGTTTTTT	CASSLQGRKLFF
TRBV11-3	.	TRBJ1-1	TRBD1	TGTGCCAGCAGCCTACAGGGGTACACTGAAGCTTTCTTT	CASSLQGYTEAFF
TRBV5-1	.	TRBJ2-2	.	TGCGCCAGCAGCTTGGACTTAGCTTCAGGGGAGCTGTTTTTT	CASSLDLASGELFF
TRBV6-2/TRBV6-3	few	TRBJ1-5	.	TGTGCCAGCAGTTACATTTCAGGGGTGGGACAGCCCCAGCATTTT	CASSYISGVGQPQHF
TRBV6-5	once	TRBJ1-1	.	TGTGCCAGCAGTTACAGGGGGAACACTGAAGCTTTCTTT	CASSYRGNTEAFF
TRBV27	.	TRBJ2-2	TRBD1	TGTGCCAGCAGCCTCGGGTGGGGACAGGGGTCGAACACCGGGGAGCTGTTTTTT	CASSLGWGQGSNTGELFF
TRBV29-1	.	TRBJ2-2	.	TGCAGCGTTGAAGCGGTCCAGGGAATCGGGGAGCTGTTTTTT	CSVEAVQGIGELFF
TRBV18	.	TRBJ2-5	.	TGTGCCAGCTCACCGCGGGGACAAGAGACCCAGTACTTC	CASSPRGQETQYF
TRBV2	once	TRBJ1-1	TRBD1	TGTGCCAGCAGTGCTGTGACAGGGGCCACTGAAGCTTTCTTT	CASSAVTGATEAFF
TRBV2	.	TRBJ1-1	.	TGTGCCAACCGCCGCGCCAGACAGAACACTGAAGCTTTCTTT	CANRRARQNTEAFF
TRBV10-3	few	TRBJ1-2	.	TGTGCCATCAGTCCGGGGTTTCACGGCTACACCTTC	CAISPGFHGYTF
TRBV18	.	TRBJ2-3	TRBD2	TGTGCCAGCTCACTAGCGGGAACAGATACGCAGTATTTT	CASSLAGTDTQYF
TRBV19	.	TRBJ1-6	.	TGTGCCAGTAGCTCAGGGGCCCGATTCCAAACACCCCTCCACTTT	CASSSGARFQTPLHF
TRBV21-1	.	TRBJ2-5	.	TGTGCCAGCAGCAGGGGGGAGACAGATCAAGAGACCCAGTACTTC	CASSRGETDQETQYF
TRBV5-1	.	TRBJ1-4	TRBD1	TGCGCCAGCAGCTTGGGACAGGGAAATGAAAAACTGTTTTTT	CASSLGQGNEKLFF
TRBV6-5	.	TRBJ1-2	TRBD1	TGTGCCAGCAGACTCGGACAGGGGGCGAGGAATGGCTACACCTTC	CASRLGQGARNGYTF
TRBV5-1	.	TRBJ2-2	.	TGCGCCAGCAGGCTCGTGGGCGACACCGGGGAGCTGTTTTTT	CASRLVGDTGELFF
TRBV28	once	TRBJ1-6	.	TGTGCCAGCAGACAAAATTCACCCCTCCACTTT	CASRQNSPLHF
TRBV5-1	.	TRBJ1-6	.	TGCGCCAGCTCCAACGGCGCGGGGCAATCACCCCTCCACTTT	CASSNGAGQSPLHF
TRBV6-1	.	TRBJ1-6	TRBD1	TGTGCCAGCAGTGAATCGCAGGGGGTCTACTCACCCCTCCACTTT	CASSESQGVYSPLHF